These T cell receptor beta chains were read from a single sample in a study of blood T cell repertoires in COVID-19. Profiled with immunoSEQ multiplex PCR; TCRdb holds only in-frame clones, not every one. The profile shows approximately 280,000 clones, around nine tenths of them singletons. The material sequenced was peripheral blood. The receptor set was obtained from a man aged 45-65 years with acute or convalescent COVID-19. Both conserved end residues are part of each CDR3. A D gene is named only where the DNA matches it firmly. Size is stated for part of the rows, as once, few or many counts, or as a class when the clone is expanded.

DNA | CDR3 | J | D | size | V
TGTGCCAGCTCGCCACCTTTGAGCTCTGGAAACACCATATATTTT | CASSPPLSSGNTIYF | TRBJ1-3 | . | . | TRBV18
TGTGCCAGTAAGGGGGACAGCGCAACTTATAGCAATCAGCCCCAGCATTTT | CASKGDSATYSNQPQHF | TRBJ1-5 | TRBD1 | . | TRBV19
TGTGCCAGCAGTGAAGGTTCGGCAACGGGGGGCTACACCTTC | CASSEGSATGGYTF | TRBJ1-2 | . | . | TRBV6-1
TGTGCCAGCAGCCGTCAGGGAGGCACTGAAGCTTTCTTT | CASSRQGGTEAFF | TRBJ1-1 | . | . | TRBV7-3
TGTGCCAGTAGTATAAGGGCCGGCGGGGAAGAGACCCAGTACTTC | CASSIRAGGEETQYF | TRBJ2-5 | . | . | TRBV19
TGTGCCAGCAGTTACTCCCGGGACAGGAGGTATGGCTACACCTTC | CASSYSRDRRYGYTF | TRBJ1-2 | TRBD1 | . | TRBV6-2/TRBV6-3
TGTGCCAGCAGTTACAGAAGCCAGGGGGCAGGGGAGCTGTTTTTT | CASSYRSQGAGELFF | TRBJ2-2 | TRBD1 | . | TRBV6-6
TGTGCCAGCACCCAACGGACAGGCGGAGAGACCCAGTACTTC | CASTQRTGGETQYF | TRBJ2-5 | TRBD1 | few | TRBV2
TGCGCCAGCAGCCCTTGGGGGCCCAACACTGAAGCTTTCTTT | CASSPWGPNTEAFF | TRBJ1-1 | . | . | TRBV5-1
TGTGCCAGCAGTTACTTCGGTGAAAAACTGTTTTTT | CASSYFGEKLFF | TRBJ1-4 | . | . | TRBV6-6
TGTGCCAGCAGTCTCGTGGCGAACACTGAAGCTTTCTTT | CASSLVANTEAFF | TRBJ1-1 | . | . | TRBV12-3/TRBV12-4
TGCGCCAGCAGCCGGGGGGACATGAACACTGAAGCTTTCTTT | CASSRGDMNTEAFF | TRBJ1-1 | . | . | TRBV5-1
TGTGCCAGCACCGTGGGACATGCAGGTTATGGCTACACCTTC | CASTVGHAGYGYTF | TRBJ1-2 | . | . | TRBV28
TGTGCCAGTAGAAGCCCCTCAGGGGACGAAAAACTGTTTTTT | CASRSPSGDEKLFF | TRBJ1-4 | . | . | TRBV19
TGTGCCAGCAGCCTAGCCTTGAACACCGGGGAGCTGTTTTTT | CASSLALNTGELFF | TRBJ2-2 | . | . | TRBV6-6
TGCGCCAGCAGTGAATGGCGGGGGGGCCTCAGGTCCCCCTATGAGCAGTTCTTC | CASSEWRGGLRSPYEQFF | TRBJ2-1 | TRBD2 | few | TRBV10-2
TGTGCCAGCGGGGGGGCGTCTATCTATGGCTACACCTTC | CASGGASIYGYTF | TRBJ1-2 | . | . | TRBV25-1
TGTGCCAGCAGCGTAACGGGGGATGGCACAGATACGCAGTATTTT | CASSVTGDGTDTQYF | TRBJ2-3 | . | . | TRBV9
TGTGCCAGCAGTGAAGCGGAGGACAGGCCGGAGGGCTACACCTTC | CASSEAEDRPEGYTF | TRBJ1-2 | TRBD1 | . | TRBV6-1
TGTGCCAGCTCACCCGGACAGTCCCCCACCTACGAGCAGTACTTC | CASSPGQSPTYEQYF | TRBJ2-7 | . | . | TRBV18
TGTGCCAGCAGCTTAACGGGACAGACTAACACTGAAGCTTTCTTT | CASSLTGQTNTEAFF | TRBJ1-1 | TRBD1 | . | TRBV7-2
TGTGCCAGCTCACAGCTGCAGGGCGAGTATGGCTACACCTTC | CASSQLQGEYGYTF | TRBJ1-2 | . | . | TRBV18
TGTGCCAGCAGCTTAGCAGGGGGCGGGCAGCCCCAGCATTTT | CASSLAGGGQPQHF | TRBJ1-5 | TRBD1 | . | TRBV5-5
TGTGCCAGCAGCCCGCAAACAGGCGAAGGTTCACCCCTCCACTTT | CASSPQTGEGSPLHF | TRBJ1-6 | . | . | TRBV3-1/TRBV3-2
TGTGCCTGGGAGGGGGCCGCGCGTGGGCCCCAGCATTTT | CAWEGAARGPQHF | TRBJ1-5 | TRBD1 | . | TRBV30
TGTGCCTGGAGTGTAAGCCGGGACACTGAAGCTTTCTTT | CAWSVSRDTEAFF | TRBJ1-1 | . | once | TRBV30
TGTGCCAGCCAGCGGGTAGCGGGGACAGATACGCAGTATTTT | CASQRVAGTDTQYF | TRBJ2-3 | TRBD2 | . | TRBV7-9
TGTGCCAGCAGGCCGACAGTTCATTCACCCCTCCACTTT | CASRPTVHSPLHF | TRBJ1-6 | . | . | TRBV6-5
TGTGCCAGCAGCCTTACCGGACAGACCACCTACGAGCAGTACTTC | CASSLTGQTTYEQYF | TRBJ2-7 | . | once | TRBV14
TGTGCCAGCTCACCATCACGGGGAGGCAATCAGCCCCAGCATTTT | CASSPSRGGNQPQHF | TRBJ1-5 | . | . | TRBV18
TGTGCCAGCAGTTACTCGGGGACAGGGGAAGATACGCAGTATTTT | CASSYSGTGEDTQYF | TRBJ2-3 | TRBD1 | . | TRBV6-5
TGTGCCAGCCATGGCCTCCCCACAGATACGCAGTATTTT | CASHGLPTDTQYF | TRBJ2-3 | . | once | TRBV2
TGTGCCAGCTCCCTAACTAGCGGGGGGCAACGCACAGATACGCAGTATTTT | CASSLTSGGQRTDTQYF | TRBJ2-3 | TRBD2 | . | TRBV18
TGTGCCGTCACTCGGCAGGGGAGCACTGAAGCTTTCTTT | CAVTRQGSTEAFF | TRBJ1-1 | . | . | TRBV10-3
TGTGCCAGCAGCTTAGGCGAGAGGGAGCAGTTCTTC | CASSLGEREQFF | TRBJ2-1 | . | . | TRBV7-3
TGTGCCAGCAGCCAAGATCATGACAGGGAGAGCGAGCAGTACTTC | CASSQDHDRESEQYF | TRBJ2-7 | TRBD1 | . | TRBV3-1/TRBV3-2
TGTGCCAGCAGCTCACGTAGCGGGGGGGCCGGGGAGACCCAGTACTTC | CASSSRSGGAGETQYF | TRBJ2-5 | TRBD2 | . | TRBV5-4
TGCGCCAGCAGCCGGTGGGGCGGTACAGATACGCAGTATTTT | CASSRWGGTDTQYF | TRBJ2-3 | . | . | TRBV4-1
TGTGCCAGCAGTCGACAGGGAGCGGTCACTGAAGCTTTCTTT | CASSRQGAVTEAFF | TRBJ1-1 | TRBD1 | . | TRBV3-1/TRBV3-2
TGTGCCAGTAGTCCTGGGACAGGGAGAAACTATGGCTACACCTTC | CASSPGTGRNYGYTF | TRBJ1-2 | TRBD1 | . | TRBV19
TGTGCCAGCGGGGGGACTAGGAACACCGGGGAGCTGTTTTTT | CASGGTRNTGELFF | TRBJ2-2 | TRBD2 | . | TRBV6-5